This T cell receptor beta chain originates from a study of T cell repertoires in cytomegalovirus infection. This clonotype appeared many times. This CDR3 spans 16 amino acids. V shed 2 bases and J shed 2 bases, with 13 bases lying between them. Germline assignment: CDR1 ENHRY and CDR2 SYGVKD. TCRdb itself ran the reads through MiXCR, one entry per CDR3 protein. There are fewer than 550,000 distinct CDR3 sequences in the sample; 16% occur only once, and roughly a quarter lies in the top ten. The chain couples TRBV10-3 to TRBJ2-1, with D perhaps TRBD2 (7 bases). The origin of this receptor is a human donor in good health (CMV status not recorded). Some clones in this sample may be carry-over from other donors' samples. The sequenced material came from CD8+ T cells from PBMCs. The CDR3 reads CAISEGGGGAYNEQFF. DNA of the CDR3: TGTGCCATCAGTGAGGGAGGGGGGGGAGCCTACAATGAGCAGTTCTTC.